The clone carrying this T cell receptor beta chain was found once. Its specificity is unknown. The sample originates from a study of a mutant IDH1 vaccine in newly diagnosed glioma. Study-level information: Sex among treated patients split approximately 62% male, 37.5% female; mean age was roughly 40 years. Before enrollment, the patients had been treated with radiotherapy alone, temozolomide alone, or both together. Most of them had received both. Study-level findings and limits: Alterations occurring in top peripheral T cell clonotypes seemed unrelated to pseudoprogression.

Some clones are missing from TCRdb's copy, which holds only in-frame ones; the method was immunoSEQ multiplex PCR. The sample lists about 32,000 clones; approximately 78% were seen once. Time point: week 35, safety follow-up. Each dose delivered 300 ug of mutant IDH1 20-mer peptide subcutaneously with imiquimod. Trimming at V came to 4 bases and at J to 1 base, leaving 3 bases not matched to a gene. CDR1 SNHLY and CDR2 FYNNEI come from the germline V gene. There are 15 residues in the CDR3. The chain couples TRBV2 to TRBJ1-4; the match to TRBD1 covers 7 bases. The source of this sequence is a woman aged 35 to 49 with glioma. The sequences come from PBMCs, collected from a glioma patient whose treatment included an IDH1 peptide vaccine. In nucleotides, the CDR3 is TGTGCCAGCAGTGCCCAGGGGGGAACTAATGAAAAACTGTTTTTT. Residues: CASSAQGGTNEKLFF.